The present TCR beta chain was sequenced within a study of T cell responses to AZD1222 COVID-19 vaccine. Data came from immunoSEQ multiplex PCR; TCRdb stores just in-frame clones and leaves some out. The sample consists of tens of thousands of clones, 90% to 95% of them appearing once. The study's findings and limits: Just a handful of people given AZD1222 tested seropositive at baseline. Unmutated regions of variants are reportedly targeted by nearly half of spike-specific TCRs. Donor demographics were predominantly white British with a female majority; clonal diversity may be underestimated.

This clone was recorded once. What it recognizes is unknown. This sequence originates from an adult in good health. The source material was peripheral blood, sampled on day 0 of MenACWY control vaccination.

CDR3 residues: CASSSLTTSGGAYNEQFF. Here the CDR3 DNA reads TGTGCCAGCAGTTCCCTAACAACGAGCGGGGGAGCCTACAATGAGCAGTTCTTC. This rearrangement joins TRBV27 to TRBJ2-1, with 8 positions matching TRBD2. The CDR3 length is 18 residues. Germline V gene lookup returns CDR1 MNHEY and CDR2 SMNVEV (reference sequence). V lost 4 bases to trimming and J lost 2 bases; unmatched junction nucleotides: 13.